These 30 T cell receptor beta chains came from one sample sequenced in a study of T cell repertoires in cytomegalovirus infection. TCRdb re-derived calls from the reads in MiXCR, one entry per CDR3 protein. The sample yields more than 400,000 distinct CDR3 sequences, about a quarter seen once. The sequenced sample consisted of PBMCs. Receptors were obtained from a human donor in good health (CMV status not recorded). Some clones in this sample may be carry-over from other donors' samples.

This clonotype was recorded at least ten times. This sequence joins TRBV7-8 and TRBJ2-7; TRBD1 matches at 10 bases. The germline V gene encodes CDR1 SGHVS and CDR2 FQNEAQ. This CDR3 has 16 amino acids. V dropped 5 bases and J dropped 9; count of bases not matched to a gene: 16. Here the CDR3 DNA reads TGTGCCAGCAGCCTTCGGGCAGAGGACAGGGGGAAGGTGCAGTACGTC. It codes for CASSLRAEDRGKVQYV.

This clonotype was seen many times. The genes are TRBV7-2 and TRBJ2-1; no reliable D call. Per germline, CDR1 SGHTA and CDR2 FQGNSA. V lost 5 bases to trimming and J lost 2 bases, with 13 bases between them. The CDR3 runs 15 residues. CDR3 in amino acids: CASSLRGTAYNEQFF. The CDR3, as DNA: TGTGCCAGCAGCCTCCGAGGTACCGCCTACAATGAGCAGTTCTTC.

V gene TRBV5-1 combines with J gene TRBJ2-1, with 12 bases lining up with TRBD2. The germline V gene has CDR1 SGHRS and CDR2 YFSETQ. Germline trimming cut 5 bases from V and 9 bases from J; bases unmatched to any gene: 6. The CDR3 has 14 amino acids. The CDR3 here is CASRPLAGGSEQFF. The CDR3 bases are TGCGCCAGCAGGCCCCTAGCGGGAGGGAGTGAGCAGTTCTTC.

This chain links TRBV28 with TRBJ1-1; TRBD1 matches 9 bases. The CDR3 loop spans 15 amino acids. The germline CDR1 and CDR2 sequences are MDHEN and SYDVKM. V shed 5 bases, J shed 1 base, and the junction held 5 bases outside the gene matches. The CDR3 is CASSAGTGWNTEAFF. The CDR3, as DNA: TGTGCCAGCAGTGCCGGGACAGGGTGGAACACTGAAGCTTTCTTT.

V usage is TRBV19 and J usage is TRBJ2-5, with D maybe TRBD1 (5 bases). Germline V gene lookup returns CDR1 LNHDA and CDR2 SQIVND (reference sequence). Trimming took 4 bases from V and 5 from J, leaving 14 bases between them. CDR3 length: 14 residues. This CDR3 is CASSNPPRVETQYF. The CDR3 region has the DNA TGTGCCAGTAGTAACCCCCCCAGGGTCGAGACCCAGTACTTC.

This clonotype was seen more than once but under ten times. V and J are TRBV5-1 and TRBJ1-5; perhaps TRBD1 as D (5 bases). The CDR3 runs to 15 residues. Trimming cost V 1 base and J 4 bases, with 12 bases left between them. Germline V lookup: CDR1 SGHRS, CDR2 YFSETQ. The CDR3 protein is CASSLNGAVNQPQHF. As DNA, the CDR3 is TGCGCCAGCAGCTTGAACGGGGCAGTTAATCAGCCCCAGCATTTT.

This chain uses TRBV29-1 with TRBJ2-4, with 10 bases fitting TRBD2. The CDR3 has 16 amino acids. Trimming removed 5 bases from V and 0 bases from J; junction bases left unmatched: 7. CDR1 and CDR2 from the germline V gene are SQVTM and ANQGSEA. DNA of the CDR3: TGCAGCGTTTATTTCGGACTAGCGGTAGCCAAAAACATTCAGTACTTC. Translating gives CSVYFGLAVAKNIQYF.

The chain combines TRBV7-6 with TRBJ2-2; 8 positions match TRBD2. Germline CDR1 and CDR2: SGHVS and FNYEAQ. This CDR3 region has 16 residues. The J segment lost 6 bases and the V segment lost 6 bases, leaving 12 bases of the junction unmatched. The CDR3 DNA follows: TGTGCCAGCAGTTACCCCGGGACTAGTGGTGCCGGGGAGCTGTTTTTT. It specifies CASSYPGTSGAGELFF.

The J gene is TRBJ2-5, the V gene TRBV18; D might be TRBD1 or TRBD2, each matching 6 bases. Between the trimmed V and J ends, which lost 6 bases and 0 bases, there was a span of 14 bases. CDR3 length: 15 amino acids. Germline values: CDR1 KGHSH, CDR2 LQKENI. The CDR3 sequence is CASSLLGGHQETQYF. The CDR3 coding sequence is TGTGCCAGCTCCCTGTTAGGGGGGCACCAAGAGACCCAGTACTTC.

The chain is built from TRBV19 and TRBJ2-1; perhaps D is TRBD1 or TRBD2 (5 bases each). Germline CDR1 LNHDA, CDR2 SQIVND (reference sequence). The CDR3 is 18 amino acids. Trimming stripped 4 bases from V and 0 bases from J, with 19 bases between. CDR3 coding DNA: TGTGCCAGTAGTACTCTTGTTGGGACGGCAAGCTCCTACAATGAGCAGTTCTTC. Its translation: CASSTLVGTASSYNEQFF.

Ten or more counts support this clonotype. This sequence joins TRBV7-8 and TRBJ2-1, with 7 bases fitting TRBD1. Per germline, CDR1 SGHVS and CDR2 FQNEAQ. V dropped 5 bases and J dropped 1; count of bases not matched to a gene: 5. This CDR3 comprises 15 residues. Here the CDR3 reads CASSLQGNSYNEQFF. The CDR3 DNA reads as TGTGCCAGCAGCCTACAGGGGAATTCCTACAATGAGCAGTTCTTC.

This clonotype occurred many times. The V call is TRBV4-1, the J call TRBJ2-2; D is ambiguous. V shed 1 base and J shed 5 bases, with 2 bases lying between them. Germline values: CDR1 MGHRA, CDR2 YSYEKL. CDR3 size: 12 residues. DNA of the CDR3: TGCGCCAGCAGCCAAGGAACCGGGGAGCTGTTTTTT. This codes for CASSQGTGELFF.

There are a few counts of this clonotype. This CDR3 is CASSLDPYRSYQETQYF. In DNA, the CDR3 is TGCGCCAGCAGCTTGGATCCCTACAGGTCGTACCAAGAGACCCAGTACTTC. The genes are TRBV5-1 and TRBJ2-5, with a possible D match to TRBD1 (5 bases). The CDR3 extends over 17 amino acids. Germline CDR1 is SGHRS and CDR2 is YFSETQ. Trimming cost V 0 bases and J 0 bases, with 15 bases left between them.

This clonotype was counted at least ten times. The chain employs TRBV7-9 and TRBJ2-7; 7 bases map to TRBD1. The CDR3 runs to 17 residues. Looked up from germline, CDR1 is SEHNR and CDR2 is FQNEAQ (reference sequence). With 1 base clipped from V and 0 bases from J, the junction kept 9 bases outside the gene matches. The CDR3 DNA sequence: TGTGCCAGCAGCTTAGACTTTGGGGACAGCAGCTCCTACGAGCAGTACTTC. Protein sequence: CASSLDFGDSSSYEQYF.

The table lists this clonotype with many counts. This chain links TRBV7-8 with TRBJ2-2; 12 nucleotides match TRBD2. The CDR3 spans 21 residues. V was clipped by 0 bases and J by 3 bases; unmatched bases: 14. The V gene's germline CDR1 is SGHVS and CDR2 FQNEAQ. The CDR3, as DNA: TGTGCCAGCAGCTTAGCGGGACGTAGTCTAGCGGGAGGGCGACACACCGGGGAGCTGTTTTTT. Protein product: CASSLAGRSLAGGRHTGELFF.

The DNA of the CDR3 is TGTGCCAGCAGACTTGATAGCGGGAGGTCCTACGAGCAGTACTTC. Encoded protein: CASRLDSGRSYEQYF. The chain is built from TRBV28 and TRBJ2-7, with 10 bases that match TRBD2. CDR1 MDHEN and CDR2 SYDVKM come from the germline V gene. This CDR3 is built from 15 residues. The V gene end was trimmed by 6 bases and the J gene end by 1 base; junction bases not matched to a gene: 6.

This clonotype was seen repeatedly, ten times or more. The chain is built from TRBV7-2 and TRBJ2-1; 12 bases are a match to TRBD2. Germline assignment: CDR1 SGHTA and CDR2 FQGNSA. V was pared by 4 bases and J by 6 bases, with 1 base of the junction left unmatched. CDR3 size: 14 residues. The CDR3 DNA follows: TGTGCCAGCAGCTCGACTAGCGGGAGCAATGAGCAGTTCTTC. It specifies CASSSTSGSNEQFF.

This clonotype has more than one count but fewer than ten. The CDR3 DNA is TGTGCCAGCAGCCGGACAGGGGGTAAGGACTGGAATGAGCAGTTCTTC. This translates into CASSRTGGKDWNEQFF. This chain uses TRBV7-9 with TRBJ2-1; 10 bases match TRBD1. Per germline, CDR1 SEHNR and CDR2 FQNEAQ (reference sequence). The CDR3 is made up of 16 amino acids. J lost 7 bases, V lost 5 bases, and 11 bases had no gene match.

The table lists this clonotype with a few counts. The V and J genes are TRBV7-9 and TRBJ1-1; no reliable D call. The CDR3 sequence is 14 residues long. The V end was cut by 3 bases, the J end by 1 base, with 9 bases between. From germline, CDR1 is SEHNR and CDR2 FQNEAQ (reference sequence). CDR3 in amino acids: CASSFGAGNTEAFF. The CDR3 DNA reads as TGTGCCAGCAGCTTTGGTGCGGGGAACACTGAAGCTTTCTTT.

In its sample, this clonotype was seen a few times. The chain combines TRBV4-1 with TRBJ1-5; 9 nucleotides match TRBD1. The junction had 2 bases not matched to a gene; V was cut back by 0 bases and J by 5 bases. Germline CDR1 reads MGHRA; CDR2 reads YSYEKL. This CDR3 is built from 15 residues. The CDR3 loop reads CASSQDGTGHQPQHF. In DNA form, the CDR3 reads TGCGCCAGCAGCCAAGACGGGACAGGGCATCAGCCCCAGCATTTT.

The chain combines TRBV16 with TRBJ2-3; 10 bases agree with TRBD2. Germline V gene data show CDR1 as KGHSY and CDR2 as FQNENV. The CDR3 contains 17 residues. With V trimmed by 0 bases and J by 1 base, 4 bases remained unmatched. The CDR3: CASSQSPSGGGTDTQYF. DNA for the CDR3: TGTGCCAGCAGCCAATCGCCTAGCGGGGGCGGCACAGATACGCAGTATTTT.

The J gene is TRBJ1-1, the V gene TRBV14; D perhaps matches TRBD1 (5 bases). V lost 1 base and J 4 bases, leaving 13 bases between the germline ends. The CDR3 consists of 15 residues. From germline, CDR1 is SGHDN and CDR2 FVKESK. In DNA, the CDR3 is TGTGCCAGCAGCCAAGTTGCGGGGAGGGGCACTGAAGCTTTCTTT. Its protein is CASSQVAGRGTEAFF.

This chain connects TRBV7-2 to TRBJ2-2, with D perhaps given as TRBD1 or TRBD2 (6 bases each). CDR1 and CDR2 from the germline V gene are SGHTA and FQGNSA. CDR3 length: 13 amino acids. Trimming cost V 8 bases and J 4 bases, with 11 bases left between them. CDR3 loop: CASPTGATGELFF. CDR3 DNA: TGTGCCAGCCCAACGGGGGCCACCGGGGAGCTGTTTTTT.

This clonotype has only a few counts. The V and J genes are TRBV27 and TRBJ2-5; TRBD2 might be the D (5 bases). Trimming shortened V by 6 bases and J by 4 bases, and 15 bases separated the two germline ends. This CDR3 comprises 14 residues. CDR1 and CDR2 (germline): MNHEY, SMNVEV (reference sequence). CDR3 amino acids: CASSPLSRGETQYF. CDR3 DNA sequence: TGTGCCAGCAGCCCCTTGTCCCGGGGAGAGACCCAGTACTTC.

The chain combines TRBV7-2 with TRBJ2-4; tentative D call: TRBD2 (6 bases). V dropped 5 bases and J dropped 3 bases, with 20 bases sitting between them. CDR1 and CDR2 (germline): SGHTA, FQGNSA. This CDR3 region has 17 residues. The CDR3 protein is CASSPPWLARRKNIQYF. In DNA form, the CDR3 reads TGTGCCAGCAGCCCCCCCTGGCTAGCGCGACGCAAAAACATTCAGTACTTC.

This clonotype appeared a few times. Here the CDR3 DNA reads TGTGCCAGCAGCCCAGCTTGGTGGCCGAACACCGGGGAGCTGTTTTTT. Its protein is CASSPAWWPNTGELFF. The chain combines TRBV7-8 with TRBJ2-2; the D is unclear. CDR1 and CDR2 from the germline V gene are SGHVS and FQNEAQ. Trimming took off 5 bases at V and 0 bases at J, with 13 bases between the two ends. The CDR3 runs to 16 residues.

The gene calls are TRBV7-2 and TRBJ2-7; D assignment may be TRBD1 or TRBD2 (6 bases each). Trimming shortened V by 3 bases and J by 2 bases, and 11 bases separated the two germline ends. The CDR3 spans 14 residues. Germline CDR1 reads SGHTA; CDR2 reads FQGNSA. CDR3 nucleotide sequence: TGTGCCAGCAGCTTCCGGAGGGGGGCCTACGAGCAGTACTTC. Its translation: CASSFRRGAYEQYF. Complete variable domain (other parts from reference TRBV7-2 and TRBJ2-7): GAGVSQSPSNKVTEKGKDVELRCDPISGHTALYWYRQSLGQGLEFLIYFQGNSAPDKSGLPSDRFSAERTGGSVSTLTIQRTQQEDSAVYLCASSFRRGAYEQYFGPGTRLTVT.

The V and J genes are TRBV19 and TRBJ1-2; D is perhaps TRBD1 (5 bases). This CDR3 is 14 amino acids long. V was clipped by 7 bases and J by 7 bases, with 19 bases between them. Germline V lookup: CDR1 LNHDA, CDR2 SQIVND (reference sequence). The CDR3: CASKALLSRVGYTF. CDR3 nucleotides: TGTGCCAGTAAAGCCCTCTTGTCCAGGGTTGGCTACACCTTC.

This clonotype was counted a few times. V is TRBV6-2 or TRBV6-3 and J is TRBJ1-5; D not certain. V lost 7 bases to trimming and J lost 5 bases, with 18 bases between them. Looked up from germline, CDR1 is MNHEY and CDR2 is SVGEGT. This CDR3 contains 15 residues. The CDR3 is CASTPGRTGYQPQHF. As DNA, the CDR3 is TGTGCCAGCACCCCGGGAAGGACTGGGTATCAGCCCCAGCATTTT.

The chain links TRBV12-3 or TRBV12-4 to TRBJ2-7; D unclear. V was clipped by 3 bases and J by 2 bases, with 11 bases between them. This CDR3 has 14 residues. DNA of the CDR3: TGTGCCAGCAGTTTGGCTGACGGAGCCTACGAGCAGTACTTC. Translation gives CASSLADGAYEQYF.